This TCR beta chain comes out of a study of shared clonotypes between healthy human individuals. None of the donors, who were healthy HIV-negative adults, had recently had acute infections or vaccinations. CDR3 length equals 15 residues. Germline CDR1 is SGHRS and CDR2 is YFSETQ. The V end lost 6 bases, the J end lost 0 bases, and 12 bases lay between the germline ends. Replicate PCRs for unsorted PBMC used approximately 0.3 ug DNA (roughly 30,000 T cell genomes). Unsorted PBMC DNA sequencing spanned ten immunoSEQ deep assay plates. Assay: immunoSEQ multiplex PCR; the TCRdb copy retains only in-frame clones and omits some. The sample contains fewer than 650,000 clones, roughly four fifths of which appear only once.

The TCR comes from a woman aged 40-49 years in good health. Some clones in this sample may be carry-over from other donors' samples. The V and J genes are TRBV5-1 and TRBJ1-4; a weak D match, TRBD1 (5 bases). The sequenced material came from PBMCs. CDR3 sequence (DNA): TGCGCCAGCACCGAGGGGAGTGCAACTAATGAAAAACTGTTTTTT. This codes for CASTEGSATNEKLFF.